The clone carrying this T cell receptor beta chain was recorded a few times. This CDR3 is missing its conserved last phenylalanine or tryptophan, likely due to a read error. No DNA is shown, since the ends of the CDR3 on it are uncertain; the CDR3 is the one TCRdb lists. The data were taken from a study of CD8+ T cells in alopecia areata. Treatment: oral pan-JAK inhibitor, 5-10 mg twice daily. Germline V gene data show CDR1 as MRHNA and CDR2 as SNTAGT. The CDR3 sequence runs 8 residues, both termini included. RNA extraction and reverse transcription yielded cDNA as sequencing template. Clones were read by immunoSEQ multiplex PCR, and TCRdb kept only the in-frame ones, dropping some. The sample includes approximately 190,000 clones, 55% to 70% of them seen just once.

The chain carries TRBV6-4 and TRBJ1-1. This receptor was obtained from a human donor with alopecia areata. Sequencing was performed on CD4+ T cells sorted from blood, taken at week 24, from a patient treated with tofacitinib. CDR3 amino acids: CASSDSSQ.